These 4 T cell receptor beta chains were all obtained from the same sample, sequenced in a study of CD8+ T cells in alopecia areata. RNA was isolated and reverse transcribed to cDNA, the sequencing template. Clones were sequenced by immunoSEQ multiplex PCR, and TCRdb holds only the in-frame ones, with some missing. The table records 210,000 or so clones, over 60% of them present only once. Treatment indicated: oral pan-JAK inhibitor, 5-10 mg twice daily. Sequenced material: CD4+ T cells sorted from blood, taken at week 44, from a patient treated with tofacitinib. These receptors were taken from a human donor with alopecia areata.

The chain combines TRBV29-1 with TRBJ2-1; 13 nucleotides match TRBD2. The V gene end was trimmed by 7 bases and the J gene end by 9 bases; junction bases not matched to a gene: 3. CDR1 is SQVTM, CDR2 ANQGSEA, per germline. CDR3 length equals 12 residues. The CDR3 sequence: CSGGLAGSEQFF. CDR3 DNA sequence: TGCAGCGGGGGACTAGCGGGGAGTGAGCAGTTCTTC.

This clone was seen a few times. V gene TRBV5-1 combines with J gene TRBJ1-3, with 8 bases that match TRBD1. CDR3 length: 14 amino acids. Germline CDR1 and CDR2: SGHRS and YFSETQ. Trimming cost V 3 bases and J 3 bases; bases outside gene matches: 2. The CDR3 protein is CASSSGQGGNTIYF. The CDR3 nucleotides read TGCGCCAGCAGCTCTGGACAGGGTGGAAACACCATATATTTT.

This clone was detected a few times. J is TRBJ2-7 and V is TRBV7-2, with D hard to call. V shed 3 bases and J shed 2 bases, with 17 bases lying between them. Germline assignment: CDR1 SGHTA and CDR2 FQGNSA. The CDR3 loop spans 16 amino acids. The CDR3 sequence: CASSFMAQRSTYEQYF. The CDR3 nucleotides read TGTGCCAGCAGCTTTATGGCCCAACGCAGCACCTACGAGCAGTACTTC.

The chain carries TRBV11-2 and TRBJ2-1, with TRBD1 matching 11 bases. Germline loops: CDR1 SGHAT, CDR2 FQNNGV. The CDR3 is made up of 18 amino acids. The V segment lost 1 base and the J segment 6 bases; nucleotides outside the gene matches: 11. CDR3 protein: CASSLVLSGTGGLNEQFF. The CDR3 DNA reads TGTGCCAGCAGCTTAGTTTTATCAGGGACAGGGGGTCTCAATGAGCAGTTCTTC.